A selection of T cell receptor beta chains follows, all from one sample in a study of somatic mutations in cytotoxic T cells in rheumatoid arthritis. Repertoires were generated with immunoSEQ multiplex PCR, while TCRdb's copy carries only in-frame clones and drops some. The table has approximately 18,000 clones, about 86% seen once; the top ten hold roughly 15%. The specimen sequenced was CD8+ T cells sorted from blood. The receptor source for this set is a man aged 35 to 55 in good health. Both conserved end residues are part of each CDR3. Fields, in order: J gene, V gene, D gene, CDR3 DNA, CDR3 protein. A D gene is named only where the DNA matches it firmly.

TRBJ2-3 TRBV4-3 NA TGCGCCAGCAGCCAAGATCGAGTGGGGCTCACAGATACGCAGTATTTT CASSQDRVGLTDTQYF
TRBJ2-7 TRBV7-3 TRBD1 TGTGCCAGCAGACCAATCCCGGGACAGTTGTACGAGCAGTACTTC CASRPIPGQLYEQYF
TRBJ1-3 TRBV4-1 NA TGCGCCAGCAGCCAAGGTATAGGCTCTGGAAACACCATATATTTT CASSQGIGSGNTIYF
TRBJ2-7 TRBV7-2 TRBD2 TGTGCCAGCAGCTCCCGGGACTATACCTACGAGCAGTACTTC CASSSRDYTYEQYF
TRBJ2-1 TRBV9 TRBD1 TGTGCCAGCAGCGAGTCCGGGACAGGGCTATACAATGAGCAGTTCTTC CASSESGTGLYNEQFF
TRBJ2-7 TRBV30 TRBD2 TGTGCCTGGAGTGGGTTAACCCGTAGCGGGAGGTCCTACGAGCAGTACTTC CAWSGLTRSGRSYEQYF
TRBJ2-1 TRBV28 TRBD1 TGTGCCAGCAGCCCCACAGGGGGCTTAAAGTTCTTC CASSPTGGLKFF
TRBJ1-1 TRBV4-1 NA TGCGCCAGCAGCCAAGATGGAGGGAACACTGAAGCTTTCTTT CASSQDGGNTEAFF
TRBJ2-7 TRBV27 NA TGTGCCAGCAAGGGGGGTACGGTCGCTTACGAGCAGTACTTC CASKGGTVAYEQYF
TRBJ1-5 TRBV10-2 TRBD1 TGCGCCAGCAGTGAGGACAGGGTTAGGCAGCCCCAGCATTTT CASSEDRVRQPQHF
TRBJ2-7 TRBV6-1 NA TGTGCCAGCAGTAAGGGACCCGACTACCCCAAGTACTTC CASSKGPDYPKYF
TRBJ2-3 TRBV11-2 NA TGTGCCAGCAGCTCCCTGGACAGGGAGGGGTATACGCAGTATTTT CASSSLDREGYTQYF
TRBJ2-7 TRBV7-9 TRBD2 TGTGCCAGCAGCTTAGGGACTAGCTTCTACGAGCAGTACTTC CASSLGTSFYEQYF
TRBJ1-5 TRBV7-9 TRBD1 TGTGCCAGCAGCACGGACAGGGGGGATCAGCCCCAGCATTTT CASSTDRGDQPQHF
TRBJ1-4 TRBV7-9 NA TGTGCCAGCAGCTTAGATGGAGAACTGTTTTTT CASSLDGELFF